The source of this T cell receptor beta chain is a study of cytomegalovirus exposure and HLA in healthy donors. PCR primers comprised 60 Vbeta and 13 Jbeta primers. TCRdb's table, derived via immunoSEQ multiplex PCR, lists solely in-frame clones and lacks some. The sample yields more than 80,000 clones, over 70% seen once. Findings and caveats of the study: Differences between HLA loci emerged in a later analysis of TCR association rates, with DRB1 most and HLA-C fewest.

The CDR3 runs 13 residues. Looked up from germline, CDR1 is LNHDA and CDR2 is SQIVND (reference sequence). Trimming cost V 4 bases and J 7 bases, with 10 bases left between them. For this clone: As yet, its antigen is unknown.

This sequence originates from a girl aged 2-10 years in good health and CMV-seropositive. This rearrangement joins TRBV19 to TRBJ1-4; unclear D gene. The sample consisted of PBMCs. CDR3 DNA: TGTGCCAGTAGTACCCCGAGAGGTGAAAAACTGTTTTTT. Its protein is CASSTPRGEKLFF.